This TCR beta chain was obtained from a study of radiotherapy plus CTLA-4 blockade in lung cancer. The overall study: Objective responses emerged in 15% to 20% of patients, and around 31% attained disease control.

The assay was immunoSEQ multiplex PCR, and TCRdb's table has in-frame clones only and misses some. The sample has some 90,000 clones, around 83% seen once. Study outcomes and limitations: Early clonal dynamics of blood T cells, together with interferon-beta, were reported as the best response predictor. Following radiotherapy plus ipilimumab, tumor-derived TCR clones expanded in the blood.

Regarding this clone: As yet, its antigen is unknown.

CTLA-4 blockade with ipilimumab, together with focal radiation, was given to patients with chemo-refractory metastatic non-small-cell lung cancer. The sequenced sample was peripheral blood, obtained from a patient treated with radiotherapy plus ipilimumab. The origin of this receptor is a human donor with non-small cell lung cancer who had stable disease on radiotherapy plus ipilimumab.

CDR3 nucleotides: TGTGCCAGTACCCAGAGTTTCATGAACACTGAAGCTTTCTTT. Amino acid sequence: CASTQSFMNTEAFF. The chain couples TRBV19 to TRBJ1-1; D ambiguous. Trimming shortened V by 7 bases and J by 0 bases, and 12 bases separated the two germline ends. The CDR3 is 14 residues long. From germline, CDR1 is LNHDA and CDR2 SQIVND (reference sequence). Full variable domain (remainder filled in from reference TRBV19 and TRBJ1-1): DGGITQSPKYLFRKEGQNVTLSCEQNLNHDAMYWYRQDPGQGLRLIYYSQIVNDFQKGDIAEGYSVSREKKESFPLTVTSAQKNPTAFYLCASTQSFMNTEAFFGQGTRLTVV.